The rows below give T cell receptor beta chains drawn from one sample of a study of blood T cell repertoires in COVID-19. Measured with immunoSEQ multiplex PCR; TCRdb has only the in-frame clones, and not every one. The sample lists roughly 380,000 clones; about 89% were seen once. The specimen sequenced was peripheral blood. These receptors originate from a woman in her thirties or forties with COVID-19, enrolled during active disease. Each CDR3 is given with its conserved first and last residue. The order of the fields is CDR3 length, D gene, clone size, V gene, J gene, CDR3 DNA, CDR3 protein. The D gene is left open where the match is weak. For some rows the clone size is stated as once, few or many, or as a class when expanded; others skip it.

>12|-|-|TRBV28|TRBJ1-2
TGTGCCAGCAGTGCCCCAGTTGATGGCTACACCTTC
CASSAPVDGYTF
>16|-|-|TRBV28|TRBJ1-4
TGTGCCAGCAAGGGCAGGCCCCCCACGGGGAAAGAAAAACTGTTTTTT
CASKGRPPTGKEKLFF
>14|TRBD1|-|TRBV27|TRBJ1-2
TGTGCCAGCAGTTTTGGACAGGGGAACTATGGCTACACCTTC
CASSFGQGNYGYTF
>16|TRBD1|-|TRBV5-1|TRBJ1-2
TGCGCCAGCAGCCCGGCCCCCCAAGGACAGGGGAATGGCTACACCTTC
CASSPAPQGQGNGYTF
>15|TRBD1|-|TRBV6-6|TRBJ1-4
TGTGCCAGCAGTTTCCCCGGCGGACAGGACGAAAAACTGTTTTTT
CASSFPGGQDEKLFF
>16|-|-|TRBV18|TRBJ1-1
TGTGCCAGCTCACCAATGACAAGGGGCGCAGGGACTGAAGCTTTCTTT
CASSPMTRGAGTEAFF
>16|-|-|TRBV6-1|TRBJ2-3
TGTGCCAGCAGTGAATCTCGAAGTATAGGGGCAGATACGCAGTATTTT
CASSESRSIGADTQYF
>15|TRBD1|once|TRBV29-1|TRBJ1-3
TGCAGCGTTGTGGTCACAGGGGGTTGGGGTGACACCATATATTTT
CSVVVTGGWGDTIYF
>14|-|-|TRBV24-1|TRBJ2-3
TGTGCCACCAGTGATAGCGGGTACACAGATACGCAGTATTTT
CATSDSGYTDTQYF
>15|-|-|TRBV7-2|TRBJ2-1
TGTGCCAGCAGCCCGACAGAATTGTCCTACAATGAGCAGTTCTTC
CASSPTELSYNEQFF
>11|-|-|TRBV9|TRBJ2-5
TGTGCCAGCAGTCGCGAAGAGACCCAGTACTTC
CASSREETQYF
>15|-|-|TRBV27|TRBJ1-1
TGTGCCAGCAGGATTAGAGAGCGACCGGGCACTGAAGCTTTCTTT
CASRIRERPGTEAFF
>15|-|-|TRBV6-4|TRBJ1-5
TGTGCCAGCAGAGTTGACAGTTTTTCCAATCAGCCCCAGCATTTT
CASRVDSFSNQPQHF
>16|TRBD2|-|TRBV7-2|TRBJ2-7
TGTGCCAGCAGCCGCTTCCAAAGCGGGGCTACCTACGAGCAGTACTTC
CASSRFQSGATYEQYF
>15|-|once|TRBV30|TRBJ2-7
TGTGCCTGGAGTGTAGGGGCAGGGGACTCCTACGAGCAGTACTTC
CAWSVGAGDSYEQYF
>15|-|-|TRBV5-4|TRBJ1-3
TGTGCCAGCAGCCGGGCGGGGTACTCTGGAAACACCATATATTTT
CASSRAGYSGNTIYF
>17|TRBD1|-|TRBV19|TRBJ1-3
TGTGCCAGTAGTATAGAGGGGCACAGGGGGCCTGGAAACACCATATATTTT
CASSIEGHRGPGNTIYF
>14|TRBD1|-|TRBV28|TRBJ1-2
TGTGCCAGCAAAGTACAGGGGGCTAACTATGGCTACACCTTC
CASKVQGANYGYTF
>15|TRBD1|-|TRBV7-9|TRBJ1-3
TGTGCCAGCAATTCTTGGGACAGGGCTGGAAACACCATATATTTT
CASNSWDRAGNTIYF
>15|-|-|TRBV5-8|TRBJ1-5
TGTGCCAGCAGCCCAATCGGGAACAGCAATCAGCCCCAGCATTTT
CASSPIGNSNQPQHF
>13|TRBD1|-|TRBV25-1|TRBJ1-1
TGTGCCAGCAGGGGACAGTTGAACACTGAAGCTTTCTTT
CASRGQLNTEAFF
>14|-|-|TRBV6-5|TRBJ1-1
TGTGCCAGCAGTTACTCTACAGGGATGACTGAAGCTTTCTTT
CASSYSTGMTEAFF
>11|-|-|TRBV4-1|TRBJ2-1
TGCGCCAGCAGCCCAGGATTTAGACAGTTCTTC
CASSPGFRQFF
>14|TRBD1|few|TRBV27|TRBJ2-7
TGTGCCAGCAGTTCGCCGGGACAGGGGGCCGAGCAGTACTTC
CASSSPGQGAEQYF
>12|-|-|TRBV18|TRBJ2-7
TGTGCCAGCTCACCAATGCCGGGTGAGCAGTACTTC
CASSPMPGEQYF
>14|TRBD2|-|TRBV29-1|TRBJ2-1
TGCAGCGCGTTGCCAGCGGGAGCCTACAATGAGCAGTTCTTC
CSALPAGAYNEQFF
>18|TRBD1|-|TRBV7-2|TRBJ1-6
TGTGCCAGCAGCTTAGAAGGGCCAGGGGGAACCTATAATTCACCCCTCCACTTT
CASSLEGPGGTYNSPLHF
>15|-|few|TRBV14|TRBJ1-4
TGTGCCAGCAGCCGAAATAGGCAGGCTAATGAAAAACTGTTTTTT
CASSRNRQANEKLFF
>17|-|-|TRBV28|TRBJ2-3
TGTGCCAGCAGTCCCCCCCCTCCGAGCGGAACGACAGATACGCAGTATTTT
CASSPPPPSGTTDTQYF
>15|-|once|TRBV3-1/TRBV3-2|TRBJ1-2
TGTGCCAGCAGCCCACCCGGGAGACCTAACTATGGCTACACCTTC
CASSPPGRPNYGYTF
>14|-|-|TRBV7-2|TRBJ2-2
TGTGCCAGCAGCTTACAGGGGGGTGGCGGGGAGCTGTTTTTT
CASSLQGGGGELFF
>13|-|once|TRBV27|TRBJ1-5
TGTGCCAGCAGTTTACGACTCGATCAGCCCCAGCATTTT
CASSLRLDQPQHF
>12|-|-|TRBV28|TRBJ2-7
TGTGCCAGCAGCCATCGGAGGGGACCGCAGTACTTC
CASSHRRGPQYF
>16|-|-|TRBV6-2/TRBV6-3|TRBJ1-4
TGTGCCAGCAGTTACTCATTGACTGCAACTAATGAAAAACTGTTTTTT
CASSYSLTATNEKLFF
>14|-|-|TRBV6-5|TRBJ1-2
TGTGCCAGCAGTTACTCGGGGCAGGGGAATGGCTACACCTTC
CASSYSGQGNGYTF
>15|-|-|TRBV6-6|TRBJ1-5
TGTGCCAGCAGCCCGGAGACAGGCTACAATCAGCCCCAGCATTTT
CASSPETGYNQPQHF
>13|-|-|TRBV3-1/TRBV3-2|TRBJ1-2
TGTGCCAGCAGCCCAGATCTTAACTATGGCTACACCTTC
CASSPDLNYGYTF
>13|-|few|TRBV5-4|TRBJ2-5
TGTGCCAGCAGCCCGCCCAGTGGAGAGACCCAGTACTTC
CASSPPSGETQYF
>15|TRBD2|once|TRBV2|TRBJ2-1
TGTGCCAGCAGGGTAGGGGCAGCGGGATACAATGAGCAGTTCTTC
CASRVGAAGYNEQFF
>15|-|-|TRBV6-2/TRBV6-3|TRBJ1-6
TGTGCCAGCAGTTACGGTAGGGGGTTAGCTTCACCCCTCCACTTT
CASSYGRGLASPLHF
>15|TRBD1|-|TRBV6-4|TRBJ1-6
TGTGCCAGCAGTGAGGGACAGGGGAGGGGGTCACCCCTCCACTTT
CASSEGQGRGSPLHF
>18|TRBD1|-|TRBV18|TRBJ2-2
TGTGCCAGCTCACCAAACGGGCAGGGGGCTTCGAGTCCCGGGGAGCTGTTTTTT
CASSPNGQGASSPGELFF
>16|TRBD1|-|TRBV4-1|TRBJ1-2
TGCGCCAGCAGCCAAGCCAATACCGGGACAGGCAATGGCTACACCTTC
CASSQANTGTGNGYTF
>19|TRBD1|-|TRBV27|TRBJ2-6
TGTGCCAGCAGCTCCGGGACAGGGGGCCTCGGGGCTGGGGCCAACGTCCTGACTTTC
CASSSGTGGLGAGANVLTF
>18|TRBD2|-|TRBV6-2/TRBV6-3|TRBJ2-1
TGTGCCAGCAGCCCTGCCCCTTCTAGCGGGAGAGTGGGAAATGAGCAGTTCTTC
CASSPAPSSGRVGNEQFF
>17|-|-|TRBV7-2|TRBJ1-4
TGTGCCAGCAGCTTAGACAGTTGGGGGGGGTCTAATGAAAAACTGTTTTTT
CASSLDSWGGSNEKLFF
>17|-|-|TRBV5-6|TRBJ2-3
TGTGCCAGCATCCCATCCCAGGGGTTGGTGGGCACAGATACGCAGTATTTT
CASIPSQGLVGTDTQYF
>15|-|-|TRBV4-2|TRBJ1-2
TGTGCCAGCAGCCAAGTCGGGGGAGGCGGCTATGGCTACACCTTC
CASSQVGGGGYGYTF
>15|-|few|TRBV5-1|TRBJ2-1
TGCGCCAGCTCTCCTTTGGGGAGCTCCTACAATGAGCAGTTCTTC
CASSPLGSSYNEQFF
>14|-|few|TRBV28|TRBJ1-2
TGTGCCAGCAGTGGGAGCGTTTCCCCCTATGGCTACACCTTC
CASSGSVSPYGYTF
>14|TRBD2|once|TRBV5-4|TRBJ2-7
TGTGCCAGCAGCACTAGCGGGAACACCTACGAGCAGTACTTC
CASSTSGNTYEQYF
>13|-|-|TRBV9|TRBJ1-2
TGTGCCAGCAGCGGCTGGCTTAACTATGGCTACACCTTC
CASSGWLNYGYTF
>16|TRBD2|-|TRBV7-2|TRBJ2-1
TGTGCCAGCAGCCCGCAGGGACTAGCATACTACAATGAGCAGTTCTTC
CASSPQGLAYYNEQFF